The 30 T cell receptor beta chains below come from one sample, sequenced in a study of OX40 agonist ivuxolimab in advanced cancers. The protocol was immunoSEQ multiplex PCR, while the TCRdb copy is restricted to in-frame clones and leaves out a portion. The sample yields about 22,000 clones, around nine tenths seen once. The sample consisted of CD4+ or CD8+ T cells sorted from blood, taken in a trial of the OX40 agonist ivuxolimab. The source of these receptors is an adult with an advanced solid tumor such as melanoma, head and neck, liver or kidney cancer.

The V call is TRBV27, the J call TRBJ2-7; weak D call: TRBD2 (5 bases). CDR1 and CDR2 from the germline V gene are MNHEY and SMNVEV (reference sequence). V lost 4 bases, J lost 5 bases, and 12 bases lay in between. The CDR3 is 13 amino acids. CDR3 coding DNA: TGTGCCAGCAGTTGGGGAGTCCCCGACGAGCAGTACTTC. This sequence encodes CASSWGVPDEQYF.

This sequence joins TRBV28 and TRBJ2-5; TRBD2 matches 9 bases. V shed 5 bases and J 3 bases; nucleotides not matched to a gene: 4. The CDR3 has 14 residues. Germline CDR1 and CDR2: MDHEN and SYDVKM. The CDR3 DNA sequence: TGTGCCAGCAGTAAATTAGCGGGAGAAGAGACCCAGTACTTC. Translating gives CASSKLAGEETQYF.

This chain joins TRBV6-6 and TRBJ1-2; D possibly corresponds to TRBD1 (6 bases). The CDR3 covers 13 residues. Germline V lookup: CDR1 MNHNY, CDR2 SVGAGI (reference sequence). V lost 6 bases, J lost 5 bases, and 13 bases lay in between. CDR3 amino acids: CASSANTGYGYTF. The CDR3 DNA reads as TGTGCCAGCAGCGCCAATACAGGGTATGGCTACACCTTC.

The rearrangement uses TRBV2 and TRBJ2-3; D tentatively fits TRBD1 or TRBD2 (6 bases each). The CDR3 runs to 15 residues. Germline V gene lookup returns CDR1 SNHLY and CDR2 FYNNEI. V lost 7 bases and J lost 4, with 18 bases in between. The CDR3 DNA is TGTGCCAGCATCTCCCTCCCGGGGGCGGCAGATACGCAGTATTTT. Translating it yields CASISLPGAADTQYF.

CDR3 DNA: TGTGCCAGCAGCTTTGACCTCACTGAAGCTTTCTTT. It codes for CASSFDLTEAFF. This chain joins TRBV7-8 and TRBJ1-1; D unclear. The CDR3 has 12 residues. Germline V lookup: CDR1 SGHVS, CDR2 FQNEAQ. Trimming shortened V by 3 bases and J by 4 bases, and 6 bases separated the two germline ends. Complete variable domain (other parts from reference TRBV7-8 and TRBJ1-1): GAGVSQSPRYKVAKRGQDVALRCDPISGHVSLFWYQQALGQGPEFLTYFQNEAQLDKSGLPSDRFFAERPEGSVSTLKIQRTQQEDSAVYLCASSFDLTEAFFGQGTRLTVV.

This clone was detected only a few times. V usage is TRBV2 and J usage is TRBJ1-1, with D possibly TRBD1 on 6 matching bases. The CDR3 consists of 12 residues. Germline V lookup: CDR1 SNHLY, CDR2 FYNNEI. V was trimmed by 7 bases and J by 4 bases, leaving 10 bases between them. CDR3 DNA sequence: TGTGCCAGCATAGGCAGGGGCACTGAAGCTTTCTTT. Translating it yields CASIGRGTEAFF.

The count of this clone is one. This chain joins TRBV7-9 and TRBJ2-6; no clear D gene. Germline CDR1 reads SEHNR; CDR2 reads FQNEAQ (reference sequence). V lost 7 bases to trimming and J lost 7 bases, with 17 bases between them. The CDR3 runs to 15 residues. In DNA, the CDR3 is TGTGCCAGCACTCGGCGTCAATATGATGCCAACGTCCTGACTTTC. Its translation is CASTRRQYDANVLTF.

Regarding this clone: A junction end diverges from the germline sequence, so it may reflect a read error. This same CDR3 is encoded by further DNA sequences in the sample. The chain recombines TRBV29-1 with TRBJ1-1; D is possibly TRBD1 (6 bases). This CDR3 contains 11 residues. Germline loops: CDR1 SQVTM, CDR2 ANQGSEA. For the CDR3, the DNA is TGCAGCGCCCGCGCCGAGGCCGGGACAAACTTT. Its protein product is CSARAEAGTNF.

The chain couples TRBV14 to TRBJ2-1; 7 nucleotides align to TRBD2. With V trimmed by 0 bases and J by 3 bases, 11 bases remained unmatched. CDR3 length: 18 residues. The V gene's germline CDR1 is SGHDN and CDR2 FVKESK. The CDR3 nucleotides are TGTGCCAGCAGCCAAGACCCCTCGGCTAGCGGTTACTACAATGAGCAGTTCTTC. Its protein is CASSQDPSASGYYNEQFF.

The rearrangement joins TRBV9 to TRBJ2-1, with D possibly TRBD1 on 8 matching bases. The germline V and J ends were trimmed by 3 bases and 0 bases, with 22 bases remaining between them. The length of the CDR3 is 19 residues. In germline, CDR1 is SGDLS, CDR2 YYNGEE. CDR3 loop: CASSGTLTGEGPSYNEQFF. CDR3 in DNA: TGTGCCAGCAGCGGAACCTTGACAGGGGAGGGCCCCTCCTACAATGAGCAGTTCTTC.

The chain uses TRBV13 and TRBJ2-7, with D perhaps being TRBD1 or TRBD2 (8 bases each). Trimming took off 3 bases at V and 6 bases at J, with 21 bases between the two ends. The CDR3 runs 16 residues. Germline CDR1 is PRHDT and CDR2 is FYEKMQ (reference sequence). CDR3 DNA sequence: TGTGCCAGCAGCTTGGCCTGGATTAGCGGGACAGGCGAGCAGTACTTC. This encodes CASSLAWISGTGEQYF.

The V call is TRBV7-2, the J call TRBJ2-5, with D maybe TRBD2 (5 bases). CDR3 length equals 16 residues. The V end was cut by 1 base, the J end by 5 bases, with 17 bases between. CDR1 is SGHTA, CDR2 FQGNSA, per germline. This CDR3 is CASSLEEGLVSETQYF. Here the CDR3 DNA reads TGTGCCAGCAGCTTAGAAGAGGGTCTGGTTTCGGAGACCCAGTACTTC.

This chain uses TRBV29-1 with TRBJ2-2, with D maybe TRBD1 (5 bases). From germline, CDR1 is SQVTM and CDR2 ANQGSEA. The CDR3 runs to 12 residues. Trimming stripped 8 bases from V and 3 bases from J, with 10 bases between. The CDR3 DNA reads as TGCAGCCACAGGACGGACACCGGGGAGCTGTTTTTT. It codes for CSHRTDTGELFF.

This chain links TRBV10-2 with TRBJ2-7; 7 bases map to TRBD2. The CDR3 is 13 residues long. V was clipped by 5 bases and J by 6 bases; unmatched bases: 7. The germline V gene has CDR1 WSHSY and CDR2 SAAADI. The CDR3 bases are TGCGCCAGCAGTCAGACTAGCCTAAGCGAGCAGTACTTC. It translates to CASSQTSLSEQYF.

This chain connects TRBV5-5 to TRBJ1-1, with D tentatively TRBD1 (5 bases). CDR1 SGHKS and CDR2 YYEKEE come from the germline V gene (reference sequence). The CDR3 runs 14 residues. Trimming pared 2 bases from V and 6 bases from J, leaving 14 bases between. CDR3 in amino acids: CASSFGEGPPEAFF. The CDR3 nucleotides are TGTGCCAGCAGCTTCGGGGAGGGGCCCCCTGAAGCTTTCTTT.

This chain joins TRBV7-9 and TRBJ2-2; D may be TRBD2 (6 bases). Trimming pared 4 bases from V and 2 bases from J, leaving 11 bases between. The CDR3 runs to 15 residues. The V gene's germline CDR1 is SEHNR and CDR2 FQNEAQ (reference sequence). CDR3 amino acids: CASSSPSENTGELFF. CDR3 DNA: TGTGCCAGCAGCTCACCTAGCGAAAACACCGGGGAGCTGTTTTTT.

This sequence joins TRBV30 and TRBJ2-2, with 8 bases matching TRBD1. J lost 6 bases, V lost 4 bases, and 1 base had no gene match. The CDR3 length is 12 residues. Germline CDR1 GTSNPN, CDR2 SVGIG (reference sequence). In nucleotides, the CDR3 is TGTGCCTGGACAGGGGGCCCCGGGGAGCTGTTTTTT. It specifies CAWTGGPGELFF.

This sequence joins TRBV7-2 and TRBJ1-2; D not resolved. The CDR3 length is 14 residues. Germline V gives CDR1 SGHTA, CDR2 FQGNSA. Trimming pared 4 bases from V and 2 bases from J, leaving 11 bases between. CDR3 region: CASSSGKDNYGYTF. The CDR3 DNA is TGTGCCAGCAGCTCTGGAAAGGACAACTATGGCTACACCTTC.

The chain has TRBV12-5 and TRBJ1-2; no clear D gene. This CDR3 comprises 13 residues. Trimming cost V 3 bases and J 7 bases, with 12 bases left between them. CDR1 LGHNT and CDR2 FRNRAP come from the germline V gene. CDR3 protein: CASGFGGESGYTF. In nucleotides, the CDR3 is TGTGCTAGTGGTTTCGGTGGGGAAAGTGGCTACACCTTC.

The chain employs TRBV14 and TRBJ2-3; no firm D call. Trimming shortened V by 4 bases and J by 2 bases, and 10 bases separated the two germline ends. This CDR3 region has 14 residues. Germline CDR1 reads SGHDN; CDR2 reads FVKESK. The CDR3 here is CASSRVTNTDTQYF. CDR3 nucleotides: TGTGCCAGCAGCCGCGTCACGAACACAGATACGCAGTATTTT.

The CDR3 spells CASSPPPGMHYNEQFF. Written as DNA, the CDR3 is TGTGCCAGCTCACCACCCCCGGGCATGCACTACAATGAGCAGTTCTTC. The rearrangement uses TRBV18 and TRBJ2-1; D is undetermined. This CDR3 comprises 16 residues. The V gene's germline CDR1 is KGHSH and CDR2 LQKENI. V was cut by 0 bases and J by 3 bases, with 12 bases left in between.

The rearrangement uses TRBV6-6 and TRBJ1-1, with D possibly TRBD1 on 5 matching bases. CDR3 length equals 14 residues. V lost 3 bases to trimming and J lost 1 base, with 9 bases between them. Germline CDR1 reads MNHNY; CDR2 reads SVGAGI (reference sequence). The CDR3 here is CASSYSGTNTEAFF. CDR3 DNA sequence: TGTGCCAGCAGTTATTCGGGGACGAACACTGAAGCTTTCTTT.

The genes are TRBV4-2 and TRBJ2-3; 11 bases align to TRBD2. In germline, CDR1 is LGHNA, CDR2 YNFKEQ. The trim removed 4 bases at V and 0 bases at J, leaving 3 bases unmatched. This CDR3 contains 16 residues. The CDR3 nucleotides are TGTGCCAGCAGCCGCGGGACTAGCGGTAGCACAGATACGCAGTATTTT. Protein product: CASSRGTSGSTDTQYF.

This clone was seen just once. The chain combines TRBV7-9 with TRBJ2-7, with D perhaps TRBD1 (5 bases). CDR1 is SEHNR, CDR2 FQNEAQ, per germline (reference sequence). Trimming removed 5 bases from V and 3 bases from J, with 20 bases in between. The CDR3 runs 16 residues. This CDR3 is CASSEMPLGASYEQYF. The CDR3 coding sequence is TGTGCCAGCAGCGAAATGCCGCTAGGGGCTAGCTACGAGCAGTACTTC.

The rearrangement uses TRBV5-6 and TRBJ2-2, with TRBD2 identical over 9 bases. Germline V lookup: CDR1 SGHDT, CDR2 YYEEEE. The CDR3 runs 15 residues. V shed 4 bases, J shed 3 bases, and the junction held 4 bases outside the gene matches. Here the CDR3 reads CASSEREEYTGELFF. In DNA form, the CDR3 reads TGTGCCAGCAGCGAGCGGGAGGAATACACCGGGGAGCTGTTTTTT.

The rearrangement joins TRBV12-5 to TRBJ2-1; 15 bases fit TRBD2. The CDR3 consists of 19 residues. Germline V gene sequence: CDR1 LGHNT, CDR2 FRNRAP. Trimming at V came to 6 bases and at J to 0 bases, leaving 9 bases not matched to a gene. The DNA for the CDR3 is TGTGCTAGTGGCCCCATCGGACTAGCGGGAGGGAGCTCCTACAATGAGCAGTTCTTC. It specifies CASGPIGLAGGSSYNEQFF.

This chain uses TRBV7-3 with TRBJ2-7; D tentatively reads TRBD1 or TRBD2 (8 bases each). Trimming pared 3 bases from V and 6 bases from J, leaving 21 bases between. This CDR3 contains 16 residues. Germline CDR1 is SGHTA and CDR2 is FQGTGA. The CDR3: CASSLAWISGTGEQYF. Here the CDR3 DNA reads TGTGCCAGCAGCTTGGCCTGGATTAGCGGGACAGGCGAGCAGTACTTC. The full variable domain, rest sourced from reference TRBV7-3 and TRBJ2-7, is GAGVSQTPSNKVTEKGKYVELRCDPISGHTALYWYRQSLGQGPEFLIYFQGTGAADDSGLPNDRFFAVRPEGSVSTLKIQRTERGDSAVYLCASSLAWISGTGEQYFGPGTRLTVT.

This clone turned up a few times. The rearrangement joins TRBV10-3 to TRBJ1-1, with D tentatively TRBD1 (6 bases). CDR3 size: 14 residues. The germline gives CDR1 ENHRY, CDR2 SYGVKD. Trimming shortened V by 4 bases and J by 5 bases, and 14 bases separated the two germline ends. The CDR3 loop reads CAISVGIQGTEAFF. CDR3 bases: TGTGCCATCAGTGTCGGGATCCAGGGGACTGAAGCTTTCTTT.

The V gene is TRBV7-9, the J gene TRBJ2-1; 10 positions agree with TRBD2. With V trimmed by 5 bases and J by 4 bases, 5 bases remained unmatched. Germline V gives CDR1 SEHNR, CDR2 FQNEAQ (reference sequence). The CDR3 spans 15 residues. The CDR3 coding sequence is TGTGCCAGCAGCCCGTCTAGCGGGAGTTACAATGAGCAGTTCTTC. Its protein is CASSPSSGSYNEQFF.

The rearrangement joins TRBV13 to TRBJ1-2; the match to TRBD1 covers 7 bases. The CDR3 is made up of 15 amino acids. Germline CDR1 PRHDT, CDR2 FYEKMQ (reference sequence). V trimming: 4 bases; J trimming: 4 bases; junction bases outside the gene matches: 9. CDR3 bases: TGTGCCAGCAGCTGGGGACAGCTTTTACCCTATGGCTACACCTTC. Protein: CASSWGQLLPYGYTF. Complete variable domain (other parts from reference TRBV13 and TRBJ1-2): AAGVIQSPRHLIKEKRETATLKCYPIPRHDTVYWYQQGPGQDPQFLISFYEKMQSDKGSIPDRFSAQQFSDYHSELNMSSLELGDSALYFCASSWGQLLPYGYTFGSGTRLTVV.